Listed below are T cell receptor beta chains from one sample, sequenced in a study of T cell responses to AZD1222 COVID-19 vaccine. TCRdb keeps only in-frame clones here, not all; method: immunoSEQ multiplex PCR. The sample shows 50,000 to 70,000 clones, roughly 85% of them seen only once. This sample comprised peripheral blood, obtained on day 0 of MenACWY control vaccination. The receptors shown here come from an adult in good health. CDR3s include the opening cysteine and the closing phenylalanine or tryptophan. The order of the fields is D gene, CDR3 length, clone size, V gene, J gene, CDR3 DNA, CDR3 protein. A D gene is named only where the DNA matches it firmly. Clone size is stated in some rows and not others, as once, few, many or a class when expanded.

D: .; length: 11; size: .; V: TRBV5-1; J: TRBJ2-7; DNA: TGCGCCAGCAGCTTGGAATACGAGCAGTACTTC; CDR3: CASSLEYEQYF
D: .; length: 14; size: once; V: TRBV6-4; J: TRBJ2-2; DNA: TGTGCCAGCAGTGTAGAATCGAACACCGGGGAGCTGTTTTTT; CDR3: CASSVESNTGELFF
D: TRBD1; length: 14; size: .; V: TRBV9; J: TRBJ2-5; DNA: TGTGCCAGCAGCGTAGCGACAGGGCAAGAGACCCAGTACTTC; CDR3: CASSVATGQETQYF
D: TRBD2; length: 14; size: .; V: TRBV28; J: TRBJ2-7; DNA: TGTGCCAGCAAACCTAGCGGCCCGTCCTACGAGCAGTACTTC; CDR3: CASKPSGPSYEQYF
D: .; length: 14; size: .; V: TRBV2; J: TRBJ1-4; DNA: TGTGCCAGCAGCGAACCAGACAGGAATGAAAAACTGTTTTTT; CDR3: CASSEPDRNEKLFF
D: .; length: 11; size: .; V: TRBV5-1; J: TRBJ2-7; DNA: TGCGCCAGCAGCTCCAGCTACGAGCAGTACTTC; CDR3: CASSSSYEQYF
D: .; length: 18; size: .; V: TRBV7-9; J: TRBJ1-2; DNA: TGTGCCAGCAGCTCAGGGAGGCAGGGCGAGACCGCTAACTATGGCTACACCTTC; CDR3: CASSSGRQGETANYGYTF
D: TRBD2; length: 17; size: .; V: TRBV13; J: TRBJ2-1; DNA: TGTGCCAGCAGCATAACTAGGACTAGCGGTGTCTACAATGAGCAGTTCTTC; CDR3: CASSITRTSGVYNEQFF
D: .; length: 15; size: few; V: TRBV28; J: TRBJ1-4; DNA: TGTGCCAGCTCCTGGGGAGGTGGGGATGTCGAAAAACTGTTTTTT; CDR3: CASSWGGGDVEKLFF
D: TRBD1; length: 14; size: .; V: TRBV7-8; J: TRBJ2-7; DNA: TGTGCCAGCAACTGGGGACAGGGCTCCTACGAGCAGTACTTC; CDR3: CASNWGQGSYEQYF
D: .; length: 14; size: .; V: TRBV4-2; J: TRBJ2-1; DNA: TGTGCCAGCAGCCAAGGGGGGGTTGGGGATGAGCAGTTCTTC; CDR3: CASSQGGVGDEQFF
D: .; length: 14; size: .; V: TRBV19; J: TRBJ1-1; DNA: TGTGCCAGTAGTTGGGGGGTAGTTAGCACTGAAGCTTTCTTT; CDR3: CASSWGVVSTEAFF
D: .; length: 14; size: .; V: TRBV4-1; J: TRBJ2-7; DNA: TGCGCCAGCAGCCAACGACAGGAGATATACGAGCAGTACTTC; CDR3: CASSQRQEIYEQYF
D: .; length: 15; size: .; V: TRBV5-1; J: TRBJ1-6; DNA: TGCGCCAGCAGCTTGGAGGACAGTAGCAATTCACCCCTCCACTTT; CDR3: CASSLEDSSNSPLHF
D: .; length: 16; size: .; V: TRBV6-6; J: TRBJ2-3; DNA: TGTGCCAGCCACAATTTACAAGGAGTGAGCACAGATACGCAGTATTTT; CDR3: CASHNLQGVSTDTQYF
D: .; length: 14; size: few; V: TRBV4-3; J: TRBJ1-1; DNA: TGCGCCAGCAGCCAAGGATGGACAGACAATGAAGCTTTCTTT; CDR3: CASSQGWTDNEAFF
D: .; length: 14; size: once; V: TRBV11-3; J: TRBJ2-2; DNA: TGTGCCAGCAGCTTAGGAGGGGCGGGCGGGGAGCTGTTTTTT; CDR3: CASSLGGAGGELFF
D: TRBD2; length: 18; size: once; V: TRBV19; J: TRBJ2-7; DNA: TGTGCCAGTAGTATAGTGGGACTAGCGGGATCGGGGGGTGCCGAGCAGTACTTC; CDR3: CASSIVGLAGSGGAEQYF
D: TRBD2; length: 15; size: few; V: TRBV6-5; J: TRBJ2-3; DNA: TGTGCCAGCAGTTTGACTAGCCCGAGTGGGGATACGCAGTATTTT; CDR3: CASSLTSPSGDTQYF
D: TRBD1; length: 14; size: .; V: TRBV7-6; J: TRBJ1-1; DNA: TGTGCCAGCAGCTCTGGGACAGGGGACACTGAAGCTTTCTTT; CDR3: CASSSGTGDTEAFF
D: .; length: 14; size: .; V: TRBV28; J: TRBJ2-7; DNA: TGTGCCAGCAGTTACTCAGGGACGTCCTACGAGCAGTACTTC; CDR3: CASSYSGTSYEQYF
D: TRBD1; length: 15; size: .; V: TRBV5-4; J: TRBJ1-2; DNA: TGTGCCAGCAGCATCCGGGACAGGGTCAACTATGGCTACACCTTC; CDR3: CASSIRDRVNYGYTF
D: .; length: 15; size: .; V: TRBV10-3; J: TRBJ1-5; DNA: TGTGCCATCGGGGGTGACGGGCTTGGCAATCAGCCCCAGCATTTT; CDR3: CAIGGDGLGNQPQHF
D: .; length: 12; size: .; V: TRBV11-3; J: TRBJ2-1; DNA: TGTGCCAGCAGCTTAGATGAGAGTTGGCAGTTCTTC; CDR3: CASSLDESWQFF
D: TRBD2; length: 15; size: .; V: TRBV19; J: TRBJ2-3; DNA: TGTGCCAGTAGGACCGGACTAGCGAATACAGATACGCAGTATTTT; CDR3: CASRTGLANTDTQYF
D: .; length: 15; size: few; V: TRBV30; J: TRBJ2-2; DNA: TGTGCCTGGAGTGTACTGGGCAGGGACACCGGGGAGCTGTTTTTT; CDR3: CAWSVLGRDTGELFF
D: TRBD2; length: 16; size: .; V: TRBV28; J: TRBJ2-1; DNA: TGTGCCAGCAGTCTAACCACTAGCGGCTCCTACAATGAGCAGTTCTTC; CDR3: CASSLTTSGSYNEQFF
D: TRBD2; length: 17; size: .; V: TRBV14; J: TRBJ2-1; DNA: TGTGCCAGCAGCCAGGACCTAGCGGGAGCTCAATACAATGAGCAGTTCTTC; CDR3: CASSQDLAGAQYNEQFF
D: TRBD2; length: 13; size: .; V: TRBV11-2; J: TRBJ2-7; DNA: TGTGCCAGCAGCGCCGGGGACTACTACGAGCAGTACTTC; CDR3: CASSAGDYYEQYF
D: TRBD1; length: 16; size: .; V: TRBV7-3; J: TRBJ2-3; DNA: TGTGCCAGCAGCTTGACCGGGACAGGTGGGGCAGATACGCAGTATTTT; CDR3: CASSLTGTGGADTQYF
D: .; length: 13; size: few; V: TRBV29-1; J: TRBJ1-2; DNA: TGCAGCGTAGAGGAAAACACTAACTATGGCTACACCTTC; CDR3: CSVEENTNYGYTF
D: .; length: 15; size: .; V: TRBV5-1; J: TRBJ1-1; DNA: TGCGCCAGCAGCTTGGGGGGGTCCCGGAACACTGAAGCTTTCTTT; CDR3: CASSLGGSRNTEAFF
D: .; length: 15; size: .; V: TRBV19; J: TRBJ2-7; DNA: TGTGCCAGTAGTCCCCTTGGGGGGCCCACCTACGAGCAGTACTTC; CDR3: CASSPLGGPTYEQYF
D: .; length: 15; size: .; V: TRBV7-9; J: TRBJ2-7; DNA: TGTGCCAGCAGCTTAACCGCCCAGCTATCCTACGAGCAGTACTTC; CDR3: CASSLTAQLSYEQYF
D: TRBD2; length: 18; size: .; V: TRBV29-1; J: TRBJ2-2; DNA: TGCAGCGTTGAGGAAGATCTAGCGGGAGGGCCCGACACCGGGGAGCTGTTTTTT; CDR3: CSVEEDLAGGPDTGELFF
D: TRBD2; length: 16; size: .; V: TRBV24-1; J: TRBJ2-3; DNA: TGTGCCACCAGTGAAACTAGCGGGAGGGCCACAGATACGCAGTATTTT; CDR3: CATSETSGRATDTQYF
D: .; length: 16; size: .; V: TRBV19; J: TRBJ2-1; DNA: TGTGCCAGTAGTTGGGTTAGCGGCTCAGCCTACAATGAGCAGTTCTTC; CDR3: CASSWVSGSAYNEQFF
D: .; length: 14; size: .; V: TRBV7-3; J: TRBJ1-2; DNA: TGTGCCAGCAGCCCCGGGAGCGGGAACTATGGCTACACCTTC; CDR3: CASSPGSGNYGYTF
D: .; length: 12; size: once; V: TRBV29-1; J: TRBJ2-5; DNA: TGCAGCGCCGGGACTCCGGCAGAGACCCAGTACTTC; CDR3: CSAGTPAETQYF
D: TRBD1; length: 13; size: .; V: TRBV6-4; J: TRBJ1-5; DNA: TGTGCCAGCAGTAAGGGGGCGAATCAGCCCCAGCATTTT; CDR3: CASSKGANQPQHF
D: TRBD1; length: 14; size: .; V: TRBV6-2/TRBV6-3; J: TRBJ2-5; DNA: TGTGCCAGCAGCCTGGGACAGGGAGGAGAGACCCAGTACTTC; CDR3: CASSLGQGGETQYF
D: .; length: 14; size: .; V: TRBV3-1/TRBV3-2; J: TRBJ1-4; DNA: TGTGCCAGCAGCCAAGGGACGGGGAATGAAAAACTGTTTTTT; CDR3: CASSQGTGNEKLFF
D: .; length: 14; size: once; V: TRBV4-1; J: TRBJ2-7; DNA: TGCGCCAGCAGCCAAGAGAGGGGAGGCTACGAGCAGTACTTC; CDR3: CASSQERGGYEQYF
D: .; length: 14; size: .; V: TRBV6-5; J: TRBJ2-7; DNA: TGTGCCAGCAGTTACCAAATTACCTCCTACGAGCAGTACTTC; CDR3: CASSYQITSYEQYF
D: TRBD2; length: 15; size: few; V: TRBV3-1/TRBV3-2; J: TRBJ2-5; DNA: TGTGCCAGCAGGCTCCGCGGGGGTTGGAAGGAGACCCAGTACTTC; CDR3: CASRLRGGWKETQYF
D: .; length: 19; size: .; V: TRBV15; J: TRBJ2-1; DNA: TGTGCCACCAGCAGAGTCCGCAGGGGCGGGAGTCCCCACTTAAATGAGCAGTTCTTC; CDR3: CATSRVRRGGSPHLNEQFF
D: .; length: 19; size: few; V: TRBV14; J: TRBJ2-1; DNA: TGTGCCAGCAGCCAAAACCGGGTCCCGAAGCGGGTGGTATACAATGAGCAGTTCTTC; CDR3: CASSQNRVPKRVVYNEQFF
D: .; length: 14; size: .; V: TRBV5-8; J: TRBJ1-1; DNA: TGTGCCAGCAGGGGCCCGGCGATGAACACTGAAGCTTTCTTT; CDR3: CASRGPAMNTEAFF
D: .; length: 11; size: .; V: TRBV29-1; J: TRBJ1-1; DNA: TGCAGCGTACGCACCGGGACCGAAGCTTTCTTT; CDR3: CSVRTGTEAFF